Listed below are T cell receptor beta chains from one sample, sequenced in a study of CD8 T cells in Susac syndrome. MiXCR, applied by TCRdb to the immunoSEQ multiplex PCR reads, yields one record per CDR3 protein. Here the sample spans fewer than 200,000 distinct CDR3 sequences, roughly 90% being singletons. The sequencing sample was made of CD4+ T cells from PBMCs. The origin of the receptors is a human donor with Susac syndrome. Both conserved end residues are part of each CDR3. The D gene is left open where the match is weak. Expanded clones get a size class; other rows say once, few or many, or leave the size out.

J gene	D gene	V gene	clone size	CDR3 protein	CDR3 DNA
TRBJ2-7	TRBD2	TRBV12-3/TRBV12-4	.	CASSPTRGTSEFSYEQYF	TGTGCCAGCAGCCCTACCCGCGGGACTAGCGAATTCTCCTACGAGCAGTACTTC
TRBJ2-7	.	TRBV6-5	.	CASSYSAATYEQYF	TGTGCCAGCAGTTACTCGGCCGCTACCTACGAGCAGTACTTC
TRBJ2-7	TRBD1	TRBV4-1	.	CASSQDLNRGISYEQYF	TGCGCCAGCAGCCAAGATTTGAACAGGGGTATATCCTACGAGCAGTACTTC
TRBJ1-2	.	TRBV25-1	.	CASSEPSGAQRGGYTF	TGTGCCAGCAGTGAACCGTCAGGGGCCCAACGAGGCGGCTACACCTTC
TRBJ2-1	TRBD2	TRBV7-9	.	CASSSTGLAGGNEQFF	TGTGCCAGCAGCTCCACAGGCCTAGCGGGGGGAAATGAGCAGTTCTTC
TRBJ1-5	TRBD1	TRBV19	.	CASSPDTGEKHF	TGTGCCAGTAGTCCGGACACAGGGGAGAAGCATTTT
TRBJ2-7	.	TRBV30	.	CAWGGYEQYF	TGTGCCTGGGGCGGTTACGAGCAGTACTTC
TRBJ2-5	.	TRBV20-1	.	CSAVPGRQETQYF	TGCAGTGCTGTACCGGGACGACAAGAGACCCAGTACTTC
TRBJ2-1	.	TRBV11-3	.	CASSTGLAYNEQFF	TGTGCCAGCAGCACCGGGTTGGCCTACAATGAGCAGTTCTTC
TRBJ1-4	.	TRBV7-8	once	CASSWGQGSATNEKLFF	TGTGCCAGCAGCTGGGGGCAGGGTTCGGCAACTAATGAAAAACTGTTTTTT
TRBJ1-2	TRBD1	TRBV4-1	.	CASSQVRDRVRGYTF	TGCGCCAGCAGCCAAGTCCGGGACAGGGTGCGCGGCTACACCTTC
TRBJ1-1	TRBD1	TRBV9	.	CASSDGTGVWAEAFF	TGTGCCAGCAGCGATGGGACAGGCGTGTGGGCTGAAGCTTTCTTT
TRBJ1-6	.	TRBV10-2	.	CASSEQENSPLHF	TGCGCCAGCAGTGAACAAGAGAATTCACCCCTCCACTTT
TRBJ2-7	.	TRBV5-4	.	CASSRDNSQAEQYF	TGTGCCAGCAGCCGGGACAATTCTCAGGCCGAGCAGTACTTC
TRBJ1-2	.	TRBV2	.	CASSVLGGGYTF	TGTGCCAGCAGTGTTTTAGGGGGTGGCTACACCTTC
TRBJ1-1	.	TRBV18	.	CASSPSLSGFGTEAFF	TGTGCCAGCTCACCATCCCTATCAGGGTTCGGCACTGAAGCTTTCTTT
TRBJ1-2	.	TRBV5-5	.	CASSLASDSNYGYTF	TGTGCCAGCAGCTTGGCCTCGGACAGTAACTATGGCTACACCTTC
TRBJ1-5	.	TRBV18	.	CASSPEDQPQHF	TGTGCCAGCTCACCGGAGGATCAGCCCCAGCATTTT
TRBJ2-3	.	TRBV12-3/TRBV12-4	.	CASSLALKVDTQYF	TGTGCCAGCAGTTTAGCGCTAAAAGTGGATACGCAGTATTTT
TRBJ1-1	.	TRBV6-1	.	CASSEPDSWSRAFF	TGTGCCAGCAGTGAGCCCGACAGCTGGTCTAGAGCTTTCTTT
TRBJ2-1	.	TRBV7-9	.	CASSLFSNEQFF	TGTGCCAGCAGCTTGTTTTCGAATGAGCAGTTCTTC
TRBJ2-1	TRBD2	TRBV20-1	.	CSASANSGRWNEQFF	TGCAGTGCTTCAGCTAATAGCGGGAGATGGAATGAGCAGTTCTTC
TRBJ1-1	TRBD1	TRBV12-3/TRBV12-4	.	CASSSYLLQTGKNTEAFF	TGTGCCAGCAGTTCATACCTACTGCAGACAGGGAAGAACACTGAAGCTTTCTTT
TRBJ2-1	TRBD2	TRBV19	.	CASSVLAGGIGEQFF	TGTGCCAGTAGTGTGTTGGCGGGGGGAATCGGTGAGCAGTTCTTC
TRBJ1-2	.	TRBV2	.	CASSAQQANYGYTF	TGTGCCAGCAGCGCTCAACAGGCAAACTATGGCTACACCTTC
TRBJ1-5	.	TRBV5-1	.	CASSLGYGQPQHF	TGCGCCAGCAGCTTAGGGTATGGTCAGCCCCAGCATTTT
TRBJ2-3	.	TRBV29-1	few	CSVGSGTDTQYF	TGCAGTGTGGGTAGCGGCACAGATACGCAGTATTTT
TRBJ2-3	.	TRBV25-1	.	CASSGRGPDTQYF	TGTGCCAGCAGTGGTCGGGGCCCAGATACGCAGTATTTT
TRBJ1-5	TRBD1	TRBV29-1	.	CSVSTGNDQPQHF	TGCAGCGTTTCGACAGGGAATGATCAGCCCCAGCATTTT
TRBJ2-5	TRBD2	TRBV9	.	CASSSWSSGRARIMETQYF	TGTGCCAGCAGCAGTTGGAGTAGCGGGAGGGCCAGGATTATGGAGACCCAGTACTTC
TRBJ2-1	TRBD2	TRBV18	.	CASSPLAVDEQFF	TGTGCCAGCTCACCCCTAGCGGTCGATGAGCAGTTCTTC
TRBJ2-6	.	TRBV27	once	CASSFSGGANVLTF	TGTGCCAGCAGTTTTTCAGGTGGGGCCAACGTCCTGACTTTC
TRBJ1-2	TRBD1	TRBV5-4	.	CASSPDRVGYGYTF	TGTGCCAGCAGCCCGGACAGGGTTGGCTATGGCTACACCTTC
TRBJ2-6	TRBD1	TRBV23-1	.	CAIEIPWGQGTSGANVLTF	TGCGCCATCGAAATCCCTTGGGGACAGGGGACTTCTGGGGCCAACGTCCTGACTTTC
TRBJ2-7	TRBD2	TRBV5-1	.	CASSLEGLAEEQYF	TGCGCCAGCAGCTTGGAGGGACTAGCGGAAGAGCAGTACTTC
TRBJ2-3	.	TRBV3-1	.	CASSQDSSTDTQYF	TGTGCCAGCAGCCAAGATTCTAGCACAGATACGCAGTATTTT